This TCR beta chain was recorded in a study of blood T cell repertoires in COVID-19 (dated by TCRdb to 2018 to 2020). For the wider study: Samples from collaborators originated in the United States, Italy and Spain and spanned both the acute and convalescent phases of COVID-19. Samples came from the ongoing ImmuneRACE study (first 160 participants) plus 1,254 subjects from 6 global collaborators. HLA class I and class II types, where available, came from metadata supplied by the sample provider rather than from assay-based typing. The repertoires were released in a freely available public database meant as a resource for research on the immune response to SARS-CoV-2. The sample metadata nearly always contained a de-identified subject ID, COVID-19 status, age in years and sex. The dataset comprised deeply sampled blood TCRbeta repertoires from subjects exposed to, actively infected with, or recovered from COVID-19. The material from the prospective study consisted of cDNA or gDNA derived from T cells, B-cell-depleted T cells, or PBMCs.

Whole blood was collected in K2EDTA tubes by collaborating institutions according to the institutions' own protocols. For TCRbeta analysis, collaborators shipped samples as frozen whole blood, isolated PBMCs, or DNA extracted from either of those sample types. The immunoSEQ Assay, a bias-controlled multiplex PCR, was used to amplify TCRbeta CDR3 regions from genomic DNA. For the original study's pipeline: Within the assay, amplification of reference gene primers was used to estimate how many nucleated cells each sample contained. To quantify the absolute abundance of each unique TCRbeta CDR3 rearrangement, sequence reads were collapsed and filtered. Productive Simpson clonality was computed per sample as the square root of Simpson's diversity index over productive rearrangements. Drawn from immuneACCESS, this table holds only the in-frame rearrangements with V and J called that TCRdb kept. Clones are partly lost; checked studies trace under half to an unresolved V gene and leave the rest unexplained. V, J and clone size were drawn from that table, and D and trimming were deduced from the DNA. The sample contains some 67,000 clones, around 87% of them found a single time. The ten biggest clones cover 1% to 1.5% of the sample.

What the study reported, not specific to this receptor: Clinical and demographic metadata were provided uncurated, with the amount varying by source and participant.

The germline V gene (reference sequence) yields LNHDA for CDR1 and SQIVND for CDR2. The CDR3 holds 15 amino acids from the cysteine to the phenylalanine. Here the CDR3 DNA is all that survives: 45 bases in frame from base 1. The germline V end is reduced by 6 bases and the J end by 0 bases; junction bases left unmatched: 3. To note about this clone: Its antigen remains unidentified. No much larger clonotype is one base removed from it; base qualities were not supplied.

What was sequenced was peripheral blood. Recombination linked TRBV19 to TRBJ2-3, with 10 bases matching TRBD1. The sequence came from a woman in her fifties or sixties with acute or convalescent COVID-19. The CDR3 loop reads CASRDRGDSTDTQYF. The DNA reads as follows: TGTGCCAGTAGGGACAGGGGGGATAGCACAGATACGCAGTATTTT.